These 19 T cell receptor beta chains came from one sample sequenced in a study of blood T cell repertoires in COVID-19. Libraries were prepared by immunoSEQ multiplex PCR; TCRdb keeps only in-frame clonotypes and omits some of them. The sample has a few hundred thousand clones, approximately 83% seen once. The sample comprised PBMCs or T cells enriched from blood (not recorded which). These TCRs come from a man aged 25-40 years who had recovered from COVID-19.

V is TRBV25-1 and J is TRBJ1-2; 8 bases fit TRBD1. After removal of 6 bases from V and 1 base from J, the junction contained 10 bases not matched to a gene. CDR1 is MGHDK and CDR2 is SYGVNS in the germline V gene. This CDR3 is 16 amino acids long. The chain's CDR3 is CASRGDRQKINYGYTF. The CDR3 DNA follows: TGTGCCAGCAGAGGGGACAGGCAAAAGATTAACTATGGCTACACCTTC.

V is TRBV30 and J is TRBJ1-3, with a possible D match to TRBD1 (6 bases). V was shortened by 7 bases and J by 4 bases, with 11 bases between the two germline ends. Germline-derived CDR1 and CDR2 are GTSNPN and SVGIG (reference sequence). The CDR3 runs to 12 residues. CDR3 DNA: TGTGCCTTGGGGGCAGGGGGAAACACCATATATTTT. It specifies CALGAGGNTIYF. Complete variable domain (other parts from reference TRBV30 and TRBJ1-3): SQTIHQWPATLVQPVGSPLSLECTVEGTSNPNLYWYRQAAGRGLQLLFYSVGIGQISSEVPQNLSASRPQDRQFILSSKKLLLSDSGFYLCALGAGGNTIYFGEGSWLTVV.

This clone is a singleton in its sample. The chain couples TRBV5-1 to TRBJ1-2; 10 nucleotides line up with TRBD1. This CDR3 has 15 residues. Germline assignment: CDR1 SGHRS and CDR2 YFSETQ. Trimming removed 6 bases from V and 3 bases from J; junction bases left unmatched: 8. This CDR3 is CASTFGTGVYYGYTF. CDR3 bases: TGCGCCAGCACCTTCGGGACAGGGGTTTACTATGGCTACACCTTC.

V is TRBV4-1 and J is TRBJ1-5; D uncertain. This CDR3 contains 15 residues. V dropped 1 base and J dropped 3 bases, with 10 bases sitting between them. Germline assignment: CDR1 MGHRA and CDR2 YSYEKL. The DNA of the CDR3 is TGCGCCAGCAGCCAAGTGTCCGAGTACAATCAGCCCCAGCATTTT. It translates to CASSQVSEYNQPQHF.

J is TRBJ1-5 and V is TRBV10-3; 7 positions agree with TRBD1. This CDR3 contains 14 residues. The germline gives CDR1 ENHRY, CDR2 SYGVKD. With V trimmed by 4 bases and J by 7 bases, 7 bases remained unmatched. CDR3 sequence (DNA): TGTGCCATCAGTGGACAGGGTTCGGCCCAGCCCCAGCATTTT. This encodes CAISGQGSAQPQHF.

The gene calls are TRBV7-3 and TRBJ1-3; D is perhaps TRBD1 (5 bases). From germline, CDR1 is SGHTA and CDR2 FQGTGA. The V end lost 1 base, the J end lost 1 base, and 8 bases lay between the germline ends. This CDR3 comprises 15 residues. CDR3 region: CASSLNGGSGNTIYF. CDR3 DNA sequence: TGTGCCAGCAGCTTAAATGGGGGGTCTGGAAACACCATATATTTT.

The rearrangement uses TRBV30 and TRBJ1-2; 7 positions match TRBD1. Germline trimming cut 2 bases from V and 8 bases from J; bases unmatched to any gene: 14. The CDR3 loop spans 15 amino acids. Germline CDR1 GTSNPN, CDR2 SVGIG (reference sequence). The CDR3 spells CAWSPSHRGRGGYTF. In DNA form, the CDR3 reads TGTGCCTGGAGTCCCTCCCACAGGGGAAGAGGGGGCTACACCTTC.

The rearrangement links TRBV4-2 to TRBJ2-5; 9 nucleotides align to TRBD2. V gave up 1 base and J gave up 2 bases; unmatched junction bases: 11. This CDR3 contains 18 residues. Germline V gives CDR1 LGHNA, CDR2 YNFKEQ. The CDR3 loop reads CASSQVSLPSGEQETQYF. The CDR3, as DNA: TGTGCCAGCAGCCAAGTTAGTTTGCCTAGCGGGGAGCAAGAGACCCAGTACTTC.

The chain carries TRBV3-1 (or the pseudogene TRBV3-2) and TRBJ2-1; 7 bases align to TRBD2. The CDR3 loop spans 14 amino acids. Trimming removed 1 base from V and 7 bases from J; junction bases left unmatched: 4. The germline CDR1 and CDR2 sequences are LGHDT and YNNKEL (reference sequence). The CDR3 region has the DNA TGTGCCAGCAGCCAAGGCGGGGGAGATAATGAGCAGTTCTTC. Amino acid sequence: CASSQGGGDNEQFF.

The chain couples TRBV30 to TRBJ1-5, with unresolved D. The CDR3 runs 12 residues. Trimming took off 4 bases at V and 2 bases at J, with 6 bases between the two ends. Germline CDR1 GTSNPN, CDR2 SVGIG (reference sequence). CDR3 residues: CAWNTGNQPQHF. The CDR3 DNA reads TGTGCCTGGAATACAGGCAATCAGCCCCAGCATTTT.

The chain has TRBV27 and TRBJ2-6, with 8 bases lining up with TRBD1. With V trimmed by 5 bases and J by 2 bases, 8 bases remained unmatched. The CDR3 has 17 residues. CDR1 is MNHEY, CDR2 SMNVEV, per germline (reference sequence). The CDR3 region has the DNA TGTGCCAGCAGTCCGAGCCTACAGGGGGCTGGGGCCAACGTCCTGACTTTC. It codes for CASSPSLQGAGANVLTF.

The V gene is TRBV6-5, the J gene TRBJ2-7; 8 bases are shared with TRBD2. V lost 6 bases, J lost 3 bases, and 10 bases stayed unmatched. Germline CDR1 is MNHEY and CDR2 is SVGAGI. The CDR3 length is 15 residues. CDR3 loop: CASRSAGGGNYEQYF. The CDR3 coding sequence is TGTGCCAGCAGGTCGGCCGGGGGGGGAAACTACGAGCAGTACTTC.

This rearrangement joins TRBV9 to TRBJ2-7; 8 bases map to TRBD2. This CDR3 contains 16 residues. Germline-derived CDR1 and CDR2 are SGDLS and YYNGEE. J gave up 6 bases and V 5 bases, and 16 bases lay outside the gene matches. CDR3 bases: TGTGCCAGCAGGTCCGGGCGTTCCGGGGGGGCCTCCGAGCAGTACTTC. Its translation: CASRSGRSGGASEQYF.

V is TRBV7-3 and J is TRBJ2-2; TRBD1 matches at 7 bases. The V and J ends lost 3 bases and 0 bases, in that order; junction bases with no gene match: 7. The CDR3 spans 17 residues. CDR1 and CDR2 from the germline V gene are SGHTA and FQGTGA. The CDR3, as DNA: TGTGCCAGCAGCTTTCCACAGGGGCACTCGAACACCGGGGAGCTGTTTTTT. It codes for CASSFPQGHSNTGELFF. Full variable domain (missing parts from reference TRBV7-3 and TRBJ2-2): GAGVSQTPSNKVTEKGKYVELRCDPISGHTALYWYRQSLGQGPEFLIYFQGTGAADDSGLPNDRFFAVRPEGSVSTLKIQRTERGDSAVYLCASSFPQGHSNTGELFFGEGSRLTVL.

The chain uses TRBV4-1 and TRBJ1-4, with TRBD1 matching 8 bases. Germline V gives CDR1 MGHRA, CDR2 YSYEKL. J gave up 8 bases and V 5 bases, and 7 bases lay outside the gene matches. The CDR3 extends over 14 amino acids. The CDR3 DNA reads TGCGCCAGCAGCGTTCGGGACAGGACGGAAAAACTGTTTTTT. This gives the protein CASSVRDRTEKLFF.

This chain links TRBV7-2 with TRBJ2-7; 10 nucleotides line up with TRBD1. This CDR3 spans 17 amino acids. Germline V gene lookup returns CDR1 SGHTA and CDR2 FQGNSA. V lost 1 base, J lost 0 bases, and 6 bases stayed unmatched. In DNA form, the CDR3 reads TGTGCCAGCAGCTTAGTGACCAGGACAGGGGGCTCCTACGAGCAGTACTTC. Encoded protein: CASSLVTRTGGSYEQYF.

This chain joins TRBV6-5 and TRBJ1-2, with TRBD1 matching 7 bases. The CDR3 sequence is 13 residues long. Per the germline V gene, CDR1 is MNHEY and CDR2 is SVGAGI. The V gene end was trimmed by 4 bases and the J gene end by 8 bases; junction bases not matched to a gene: 7. CDR3: CASSSLRGQGYTF. The CDR3 nucleotides read TGTGCCAGCAGTTCGTTAAGGGGGCAGGGCTACACCTTC.

The chain joins TRBV9 to TRBJ2-1; 16 nucleotides line up with TRBD2. This CDR3 has 17 amino acids. In germline, CDR1 is SGDLS, CDR2 YYNGEE. Unmatched junction bases numbered 10, after V lost 4 bases and J lost 9 bases. In DNA, the CDR3 is TGTGCCAGCAGCCCCGGGACTAGCGGGGGGGCCCGTGGTGAGCAGTTCTTC. As protein: CASSPGTSGGARGEQFF.

This clone appeared a single time. The gene calls are TRBV14 and TRBJ1-2; D remains unclear. Germline V gene sequence: CDR1 SGHDN, CDR2 FVKESK. The CDR3 has 17 residues. V was clipped by 0 bases and J by 3 bases, with 17 bases between them. CDR3 sequence (DNA): TGTGCCAGCAGCCAAGATCTTGTACAGTCGCTGGACTATGGCTACACCTTC. The encoded protein is CASSQDLVQSLDYGYTF.